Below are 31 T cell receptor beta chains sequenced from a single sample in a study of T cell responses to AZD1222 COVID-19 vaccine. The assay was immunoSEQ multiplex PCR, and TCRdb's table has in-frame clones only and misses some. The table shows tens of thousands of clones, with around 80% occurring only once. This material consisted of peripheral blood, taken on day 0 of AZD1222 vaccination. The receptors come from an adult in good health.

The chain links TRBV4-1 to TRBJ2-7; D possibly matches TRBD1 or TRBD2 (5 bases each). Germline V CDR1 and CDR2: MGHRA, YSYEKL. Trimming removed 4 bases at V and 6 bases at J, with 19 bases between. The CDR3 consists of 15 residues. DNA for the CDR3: TGCGCCAGCAGCCGATCTAGGGACCGCGTCACCGAGCAGTACTTC. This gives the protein CASSRSRDRVTEQYF.

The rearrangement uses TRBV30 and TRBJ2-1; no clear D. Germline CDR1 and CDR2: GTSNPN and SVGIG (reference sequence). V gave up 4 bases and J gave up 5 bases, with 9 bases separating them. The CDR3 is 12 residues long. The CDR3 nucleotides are TGTGCCTGGACTCTGTGGGACAATGAGCAGTTCTTC. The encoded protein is CAWTLWDNEQFF.

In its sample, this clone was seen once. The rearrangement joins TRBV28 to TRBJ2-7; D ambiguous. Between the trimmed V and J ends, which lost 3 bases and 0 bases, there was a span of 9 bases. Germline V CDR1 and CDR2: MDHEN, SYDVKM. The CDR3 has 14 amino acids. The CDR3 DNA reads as TGTGCCAGCAGTTTTCAGTCCCACTCCTACGAGCAGTACTTC. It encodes CASSFQSHSYEQYF.

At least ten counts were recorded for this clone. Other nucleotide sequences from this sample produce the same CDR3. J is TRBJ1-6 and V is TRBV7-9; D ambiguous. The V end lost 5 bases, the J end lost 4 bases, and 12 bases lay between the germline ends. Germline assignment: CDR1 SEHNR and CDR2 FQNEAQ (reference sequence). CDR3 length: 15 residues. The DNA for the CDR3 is TGTGCCAGCAGCCCCTCGGGTGGATATAATTCACCCCTCCACTTT. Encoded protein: CASSPSGGYNSPLHF. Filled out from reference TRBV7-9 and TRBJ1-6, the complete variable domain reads DTGVSQNPRHKITKRGQNVTFRCDPISEHNRLYWYRQTLGQGPEFLTYFQNEAQLEKSRLLSDRFSAERPKGSFSTLEIQRTEQGDSAMYLCASSPSGGYNSPLHFGNGTRLTVT.

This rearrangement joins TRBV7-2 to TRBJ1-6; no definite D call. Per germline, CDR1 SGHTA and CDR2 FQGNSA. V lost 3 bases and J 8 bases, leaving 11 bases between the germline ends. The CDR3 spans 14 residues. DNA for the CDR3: TGTGCCAGCAGCTTCAGAACGCGAGATTCACCCCTCCACTTT. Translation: CASSFRTRDSPLHF.

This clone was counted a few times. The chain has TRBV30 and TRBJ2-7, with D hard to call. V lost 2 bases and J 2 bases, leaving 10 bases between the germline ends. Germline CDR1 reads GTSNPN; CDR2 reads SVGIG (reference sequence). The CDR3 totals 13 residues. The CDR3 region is CAWSISGTYEQYF. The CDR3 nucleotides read TGTGCCTGGAGTATATCTGGGACCTACGAGCAGTACTTC. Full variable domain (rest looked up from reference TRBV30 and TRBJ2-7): SQTIHQWPATLVQPVGSPLSLECTVEGTSNPNLYWYRQAAGRGLQLLFYSVGIGQISSEVPQNLSASRPQDRQFILSSKKLLLSDSGFYLCAWSISGTYEQYFGPGTRLTVT.

The CDR3 here is CASSLATANYGYTF. CDR3 DNA: TGCGCCAGCAGCCTAGCTACAGCTAACTATGGCTACACCTTC. The V call is TRBV5-1, the J call TRBJ1-2; no firm D call. The V end was cut by 4 bases, the J end by 0 bases, with 10 bases between. CDR3 length: 14 amino acids. Germline loops: CDR1 SGHRS, CDR2 YFSETQ.

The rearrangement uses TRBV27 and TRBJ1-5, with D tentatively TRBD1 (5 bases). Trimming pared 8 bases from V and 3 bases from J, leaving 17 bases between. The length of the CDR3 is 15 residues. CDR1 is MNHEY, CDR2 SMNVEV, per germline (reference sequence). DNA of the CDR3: TGTGCCAGCTCGGAGATCTTGGGGGACAATCAGCCCCAGCATTTT. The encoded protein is CASSEILGDNQPQHF.

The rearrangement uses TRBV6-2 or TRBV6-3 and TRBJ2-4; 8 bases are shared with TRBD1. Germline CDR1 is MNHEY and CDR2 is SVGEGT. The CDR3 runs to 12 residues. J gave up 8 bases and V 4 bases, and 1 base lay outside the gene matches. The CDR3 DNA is TGTGCCAGCAGTTCACAGGGGGACATTCAGTACTTC. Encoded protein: CASSSQGDIQYF.

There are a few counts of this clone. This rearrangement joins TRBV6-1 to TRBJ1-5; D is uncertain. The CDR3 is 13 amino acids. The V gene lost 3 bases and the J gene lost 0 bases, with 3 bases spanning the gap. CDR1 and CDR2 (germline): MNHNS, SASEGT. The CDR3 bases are TGTGCCAGCAGTGACAATAGCAATCAGCCCCAGCATTTT. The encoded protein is CASSDNSNQPQHF.

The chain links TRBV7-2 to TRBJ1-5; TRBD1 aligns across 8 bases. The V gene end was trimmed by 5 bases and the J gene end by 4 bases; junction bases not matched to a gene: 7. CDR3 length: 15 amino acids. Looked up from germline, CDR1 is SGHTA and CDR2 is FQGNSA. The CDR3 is CASSERQGFNQPQHF. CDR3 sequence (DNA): TGTGCCAGCAGCGAAAGACAGGGGTTTAATCAGCCCCAGCATTTT.

This CDR3 is CASSLRDRGGYGYTF. The CDR3 bases are TGTGCCAGCAGCCTGAGGGACAGGGGCGGCTATGGCTACACCTTC. J is TRBJ1-2 and V is TRBV7-8; the match to TRBD1 covers 10 bases. The CDR3 has 15 amino acids. CDR1 is SGHVS, CDR2 FQNEAQ, per germline. V shed 5 bases, J shed 4 bases, and the junction held 7 bases outside the gene matches.

The CDR3 bases are TGTGCGTTACTACAGGGGCGGGGGACCCAGTACTTC. Its protein product is CALLQGRGTQYF. This chain uses TRBV7-7 with TRBJ2-5; D may be TRBD1 (7 bases). Germline CDR1 and CDR2: SSHAT and FNYEAQ (reference sequence). The CDR3 totals 12 residues.

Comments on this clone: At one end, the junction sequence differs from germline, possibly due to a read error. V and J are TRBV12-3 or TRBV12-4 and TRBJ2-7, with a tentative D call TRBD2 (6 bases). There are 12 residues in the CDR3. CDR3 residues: CASSLGLTVTNF. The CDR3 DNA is TGTGCCAGCAGTTTGGGACTTACGGTCACGAATTTC.

In DNA, the CDR3 is TGTGCCAGCTCAGGACAGCCGTCCCCCTACAATGAGCAGTTCTTC. It specifies CASSGQPSPYNEQFF. The chain joins TRBV18 to TRBJ2-1, with D maybe TRBD1 (6 bases). The CDR3 is 15 residues long. V was clipped by 5 bases and J by 2 bases, with 13 bases between them. The germline CDR1 and CDR2 sequences are KGHSH and LQKENI.

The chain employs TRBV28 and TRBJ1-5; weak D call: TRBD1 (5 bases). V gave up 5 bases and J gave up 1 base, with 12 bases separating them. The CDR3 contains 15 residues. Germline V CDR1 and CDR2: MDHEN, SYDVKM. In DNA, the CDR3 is TGTGCCAGCAGTACCCCCCAGGGAAGCAATCAGCCCCAGCATTTT. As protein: CASSTPQGSNQPQHF. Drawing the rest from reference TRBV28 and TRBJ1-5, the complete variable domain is DVKVTQSSRYLVKRTGEKVFLECVQDMDHENMFWYRQDPGLGLRLIYFSYDVKMKEKGDIPEGYSVSREKKERFSLILESASTNQTSMYLCASSTPQGSNQPQHFGDGTRLSIL.

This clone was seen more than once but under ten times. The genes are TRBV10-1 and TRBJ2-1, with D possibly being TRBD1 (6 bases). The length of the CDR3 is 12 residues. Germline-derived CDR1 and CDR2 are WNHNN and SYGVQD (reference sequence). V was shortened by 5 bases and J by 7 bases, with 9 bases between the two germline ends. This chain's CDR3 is CASSSRGNEQFF. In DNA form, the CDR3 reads TGCGCCAGCAGTTCCAGGGGTAATGAGCAGTTCTTC.

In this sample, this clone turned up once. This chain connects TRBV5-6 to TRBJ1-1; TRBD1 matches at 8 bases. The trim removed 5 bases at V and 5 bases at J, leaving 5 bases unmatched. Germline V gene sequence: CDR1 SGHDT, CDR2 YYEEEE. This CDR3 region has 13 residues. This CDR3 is CASSFTGGTEAFF. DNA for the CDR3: TGTGCCAGCAGTTTTACAGGGGGTACTGAAGCTTTCTTT.

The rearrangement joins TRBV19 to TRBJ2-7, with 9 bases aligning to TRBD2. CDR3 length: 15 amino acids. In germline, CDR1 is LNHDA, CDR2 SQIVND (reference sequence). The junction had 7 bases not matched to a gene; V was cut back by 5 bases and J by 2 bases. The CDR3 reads CASSPLAGLAYEQYF. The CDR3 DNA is TGTGCCAGTAGTCCTCTAGCGGGATTAGCCTACGAGCAGTACTTC.

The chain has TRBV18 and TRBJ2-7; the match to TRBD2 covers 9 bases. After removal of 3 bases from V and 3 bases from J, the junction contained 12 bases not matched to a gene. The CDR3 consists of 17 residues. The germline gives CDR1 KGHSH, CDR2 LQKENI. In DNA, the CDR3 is TGTGCCAGCTCACCTGGTTTAGCTACTAGCGGGTACTACGAGCAGTACTTC. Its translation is CASSPGLATSGYYEQYF.

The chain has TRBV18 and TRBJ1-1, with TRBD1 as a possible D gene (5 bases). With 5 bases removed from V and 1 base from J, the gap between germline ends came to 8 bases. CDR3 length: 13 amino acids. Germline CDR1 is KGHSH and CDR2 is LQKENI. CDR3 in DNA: TGTGCCAGCTCAACGACAGCGAACACTGAAGCTTTCTTT. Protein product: CASSTTANTEAFF.

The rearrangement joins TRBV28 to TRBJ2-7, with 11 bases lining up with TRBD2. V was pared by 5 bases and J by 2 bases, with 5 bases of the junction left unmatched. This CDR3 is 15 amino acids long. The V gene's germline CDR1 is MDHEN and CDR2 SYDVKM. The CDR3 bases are TGTGCCAGCAGTCTTAGCGGGAGGGCCCCCTACGAGCAGTACTTC. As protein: CASSLSGRAPYEQYF.

In nucleotides, the CDR3 is TGTGCCAGCAGCCAAGAGATCAGGACAGAGAGAGGCTACACCTTC. Translating gives CASSQEIRTERGYTF. This chain uses TRBV3-1 (or the pseudogene TRBV3-2) with TRBJ1-2, with D possibly being TRBD1 (6 bases). CDR3 size: 15 residues. V dropped 0 bases and J dropped 8 bases, with 16 bases sitting between them. Germline V lookup: CDR1 LGHDT, CDR2 YNNKEL (reference sequence).

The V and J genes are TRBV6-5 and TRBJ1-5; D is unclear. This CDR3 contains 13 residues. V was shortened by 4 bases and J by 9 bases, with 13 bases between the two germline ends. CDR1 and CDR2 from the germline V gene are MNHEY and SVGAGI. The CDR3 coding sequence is TGTGCCAGCAGTTCAGAAGCGGATAGGCCCCAGCATTTT. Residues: CASSSEADRPQHF.

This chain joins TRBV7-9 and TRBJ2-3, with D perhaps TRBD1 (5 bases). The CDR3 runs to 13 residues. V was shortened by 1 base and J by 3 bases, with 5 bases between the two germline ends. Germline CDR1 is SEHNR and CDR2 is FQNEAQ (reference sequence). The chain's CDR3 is CASSLDRTDTQYF. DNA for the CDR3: TGTGCCAGCAGCTTAGACAGGACAGATACGCAGTATTTT.

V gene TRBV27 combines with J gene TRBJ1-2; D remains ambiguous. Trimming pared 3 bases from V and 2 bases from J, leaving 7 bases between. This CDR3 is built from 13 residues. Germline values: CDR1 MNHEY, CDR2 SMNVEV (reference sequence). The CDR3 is CASSFSANYGYTF. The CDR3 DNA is TGTGCCAGCAGTTTTTCAGCGAACTATGGCTACACCTTC.

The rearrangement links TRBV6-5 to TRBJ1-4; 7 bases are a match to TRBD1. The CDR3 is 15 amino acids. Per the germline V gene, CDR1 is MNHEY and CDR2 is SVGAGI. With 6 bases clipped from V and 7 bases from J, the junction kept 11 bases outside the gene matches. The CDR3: CASSLTGQRLEKLFF. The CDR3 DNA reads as TGTGCCAGCAGCCTAACGGGACAGAGGCTTGAAAAACTGTTTTTT.

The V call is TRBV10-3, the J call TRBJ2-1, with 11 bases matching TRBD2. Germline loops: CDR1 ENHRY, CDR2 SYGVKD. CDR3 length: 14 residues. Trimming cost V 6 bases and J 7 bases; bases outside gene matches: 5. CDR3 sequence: CAIRGTSGWNEQFF. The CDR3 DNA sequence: TGTGCCATCAGAGGGACTAGCGGTTGGAATGAGCAGTTCTTC.

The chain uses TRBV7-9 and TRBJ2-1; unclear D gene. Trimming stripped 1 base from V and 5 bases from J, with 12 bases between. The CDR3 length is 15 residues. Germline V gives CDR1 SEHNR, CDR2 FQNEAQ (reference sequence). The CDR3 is CASSLGALKHNEQFF. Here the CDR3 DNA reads TGTGCCAGCAGCTTAGGGGCGCTAAAACACAATGAGCAGTTCTTC.

In DNA, the CDR3 is TGTGCCAGCAGGGGGTCAGGCGGGAGTTGGGAGACCCAGTACTTC. This translates into CASRGSGGSWETQYF. The chain carries TRBV28 and TRBJ2-5, with TRBD2 identical over 7 bases. Germline CDR1 is MDHEN and CDR2 is SYDVKM. The CDR3 is made up of 15 amino acids. The V segment lost 6 bases and the J segment 5 bases; nucleotides outside the gene matches: 12.

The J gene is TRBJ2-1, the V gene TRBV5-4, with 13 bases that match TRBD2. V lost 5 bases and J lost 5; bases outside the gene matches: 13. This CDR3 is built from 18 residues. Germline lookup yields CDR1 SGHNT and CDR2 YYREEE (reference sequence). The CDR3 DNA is TGTGCCAGCAGGATCGGACTAGCGGGGGAGGGACTACACAATGAGCAGTTCTTC. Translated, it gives CASRIGLAGEGLHNEQFF.